Given below is one T cell receptor beta chain in context. The data belong to a study of T cell changes during pregnancy in multiple sclerosis. Generated by immunoSEQ multiplex PCR, the TCRdb table keeps only in-frame clones and is missing some. This table holds 65,000 to 85,000 clones, approximately 90% found once. Germline values: CDR1 MNHEY, CDR2 SMNVEV (reference sequence). Trimming cost V 4 bases and J 0 bases; bases outside gene matches: 12. The CDR3 totals 18 residues. The TCR originated in a female donor with multiple sclerosis, enrolled in a pregnancy study. The starting material was peripheral blood, obtained in the second trimester of pregnancy. The chain carries TRBV27 and TRBJ1-5, with 7 bases aligning to TRBD1. The CDR3 nucleotides are TGTGCCAGCAGTTCCAGACAGGGCCCTCCTTATAGCAATCAGCCCCAGCATTTT. As protein: CASSSRQGPPYSNQPQHF.